This TCR beta chain appears in the sequencing data of a study of T-cell memory formation after mild COVID-19. TCRdb reprocessed the 5' RACE reads with MiXCR, giving one entry per CDR3 protein. The sample records tens of thousands of distinct CDR3 sequences, 28% being singletons. The CDR3 runs to 14 residues. Trimming took off 7 bases at V and 0 bases at J, with 12 bases between the two ends. Germline lookup yields CDR1 SQVTM and CDR2 ANQGSEA. The sample holds a few counts of this clonotype. V is TRBV29-1 and J is TRBJ2-2; D perhaps matches TRBD1 (6 bases). The receptor was isolated from a man aged 18 to 29 who had mild COVID-19 (a few samples of this study predate the infection). Cell type and time point are not known. Sequences were obtained from PBMCs or a T cell subset sorted from them (not recorded which). For the CDR3, the DNA is TGCAGCGCCCCCGGGACAACGAACACCGGGGAGCTGTTTTTT. Protein: CSAPGTTNTGELFF.